The 6 T cell receptor beta chains below were found in one sample sequenced in a study of early T cells in non-severe SARS-CoV-2 infection. TCRdb analysed the 5' RACE reads with MiXCR anew, one entry per CDR3 protein. Of 55,000 to 85,000 distinct CDR3 sequences detected, roughly 12% appear once; the ten largest clones hold about 4.2%. The specimen was whole blood. These receptors came from an adult who was a healthcare worker with PCR-confirmed SARS-CoV-2 infection or an uninfected control (not recorded which).

This clonotype showed up just a few times. V and J are TRBV12-3 or TRBV12-4 and TRBJ2-7, with 9 bases identical to TRBD2. Trimming removed 3 bases from V and 6 bases from J; junction bases left unmatched: 3. The CDR3 totals 13 residues. The CDR3 sequence is CASSLRAGGEQYF. The CDR3 coding sequence is TGTGCCAGCAGTTTGAGAGCGGGAGGCGAGCAGTACTTC.

The V call is TRBV29-1, the J call TRBJ1-1, with a tentative D call TRBD1 (5 bases). This CDR3 comprises 15 residues. Trimming removed 6 bases from V and 0 bases from J, with 17 bases in between. The V gene's germline CDR1 is SQVTM and CDR2 ANQGSEA. CDR3 amino acids: CSVLPGTAVNTEAFF. CDR3 coding DNA: TGCAGCGTCCTCCCTGGGACGGCTGTGAACACTGAAGCTTTCTTT.

This clonotype has just a few counts. V is TRBV7-2 and J is TRBJ2-2; 7 nucleotides agree with TRBD2. CDR1 and CDR2 (germline): SGHTA, FQGNSA. The CDR3 contains 14 residues. V lost 2 bases, J lost 6 bases, and 3 bases stayed unmatched. CDR3 region: CASSLWGGAGELFF. CDR3 DNA: TGTGCCAGCAGCTTATGGGGGGGTGCCGGGGAGCTGTTTTTT.

The chain links TRBV7-6 to TRBJ2-3; D gene unclear. The germline CDR1 and CDR2 sequences are SGHVS and FNYEAQ. V was clipped by 2 bases and J by 1 base, with 10 bases between them. The CDR3 length is 15 residues. The CDR3 nucleotides are TGTGCCAGCAGCTTAATGGAAGCTGGCACAGATACGCAGTATTTT. This codes for CASSLMEAGTDTQYF.

The V and J genes are TRBV19 and TRBJ2-7; D is unclear. V lost 2 bases, J lost 2 bases, and 16 bases lay in between. Germline V gene data show CDR1 as LNHDA and CDR2 as SQIVND (reference sequence). This CDR3 is built from 16 residues. CDR3 bases: TGTGCCAGTAGTATAACGTACTCCAGGACCCCCTACGAGCAGTACTTC. Translation gives CASSITYSRTPYEQYF.

This clonotype was seen a few times. This sequence joins TRBV7-3 and TRBJ1-6, with D tentatively TRBD1 (5 bases). The germline CDR1 and CDR2 sequences are SGHTA and FQGTGA. This CDR3 has 14 amino acids. V was shortened by 1 base and J by 7 bases, with 8 bases between the two germline ends. The DNA for the CDR3 is TGTGCCAGCAGCTTAAAGGGGCGGAATTCACCCCTCCACTTT. Translation gives CASSLKGRNSPLHF.